Listed here are 32 T cell receptor beta chains from one sample, sequenced in a study of T cell repertoires in cytomegalovirus infection. Using its own MiXCR run on the reads, TCRdb lists one record per CDR3 protein. The sample has some 200,000 distinct CDR3 sequences; 15% to 20% are singletons. The source material was PBMCs. The origin of the receptors is a human donor in good health (CMV status not recorded). Some clones in this sample may be carry-over from other donors' samples.

The gene calls are TRBV6-4 and TRBJ2-1; no definite D call. Germline V gene sequence: CDR1 MRHNA, CDR2 SNTAGT. The CDR3 length is 14 residues. Trimming took off 0 bases at V and 5 bases at J, with 8 bases between the two ends. CDR3 region: CASSDSTDHNEQFF. CDR3 nucleotide sequence: TGTGCCAGCAGTGACTCAACAGACCACAATGAGCAGTTCTTC.

V usage is TRBV12-5 and J usage is TRBJ2-1, with 7 bases fitting TRBD2. After removal of 2 bases from V and 0 bases from J, the junction contained 7 bases not matched to a gene. This CDR3 contains 17 residues. From germline, CDR1 is LGHNT and CDR2 FRNRAP. This CDR3 is CASGLTAGVSSYNEQFF. CDR3 DNA sequence: TGTGCTAGTGGTTTGACCGCGGGGGTCAGCTCCTACAATGAGCAGTTCTTC. The whole variable domain, filled in from reference TRBV12-5 and TRBJ2-1, reads DARVTQTPRHKVTEMGQEVTMRCQPILGHNTVFWYRQTMMQGLELLAYFRNRAPLDDSGMPKDRFSAEMPDATLATLKIQPSEPRDSAVYFCASGLTAGVSSYNEQFFGPGTRLTVL.

The table lists this clonotype with many counts. The CDR3 here is CASTGGVGNSPLHF. CDR3 nucleotide sequence: TGTGCCAGCACCGGGGGGGTGGGTAATTCACCCCTCCACTTT. The chain recombines TRBV28 with TRBJ1-6; possibly TRBD1 for D (5 bases). V was clipped by 7 bases and J by 6 bases, with 13 bases between them. The CDR3 runs to 14 residues. Germline V lookup: CDR1 MDHEN, CDR2 SYDVKM.

This clonotype was picked up many times. The chain joins TRBV29-1 to TRBJ2-1; 12 positions agree with TRBD2. This CDR3 is built from 15 residues. Germline V gene sequence: CDR1 SQVTM, CDR2 ANQGSEA. V gave up 3 bases and J gave up 5 bases; unmatched junction bases: 5. CDR3 nucleotide sequence: TGCAGCGTTGACGGTCTAGCGGGAGGGAACAATGAGCAGTTCTTC. Translating it yields CSVDGLAGGNNEQFF.

The chain recombines TRBV5-1 with TRBJ1-1; perhaps TRBD1 as D (6 bases). Germline V gene data show CDR1 as SGHRS and CDR2 as YFSETQ. V lost 0 bases to trimming and J lost 4 bases, with 16 bases between them. The CDR3 loop spans 16 amino acids. The CDR3 here is CASSLGGGGGSTEAFF. The CDR3 region has the DNA TGCGCCAGCAGCTTGGGAGGGGGTGGAGGAAGCACTGAAGCTTTCTTT.

This clonotype was observed a handful of times. The chain combines TRBV7-8 with TRBJ1-6; D might be TRBD1 (6 bases). The CDR3 sequence is 14 residues long. The V gene lost 5 bases and the J gene lost 10 bases, with 15 bases spanning the gap. Germline V gene lookup returns CDR1 SGHVS and CDR2 FQNEAQ. The CDR3 bases are TGTGCCAGCAGCCTTACAGGGAGGTTCTCACCCCTCCACTTT. Its translation: CASSLTGRFSPLHF.

The chain joins TRBV2 to TRBJ2-3; D gene uncertain. CDR3 length: 16 amino acids. Germline V gene sequence: CDR1 SNHLY, CDR2 FYNNEI. Trimming took 3 bases from V and 0 from J, leaving 13 bases between them. This chain's CDR3 is CASSELSAASTDTQYF. The DNA of the CDR3 is TGTGCCAGCAGTGAGTTGTCAGCCGCTAGCACAGATACGCAGTATTTT.

This clonotype has at least ten counts. This chain links TRBV7-2 with TRBJ2-1; TRBD1 aligns across 7 bases. Per germline, CDR1 SGHTA and CDR2 FQGNSA. This CDR3 spans 15 amino acids. Trimming at V came to 6 bases and at J to 8 bases, leaving 13 bases not matched to a gene. The CDR3 loop reads CASSFMTGLEDEQFF. CDR3 bases: TGTGCCAGCAGTTTTATGACAGGGCTTGAGGATGAGCAGTTCTTC.

The chain is built from TRBV19 and TRBJ2-7; D not resolved. The CDR3 is 13 amino acids. Trimming left V 3 bases short and J 7 bases short, with 13 bases between. CDR1 is LNHDA and CDR2 is SQIVND in the germline V gene (reference sequence). The CDR3 coding sequence is TGTGCCAGTAGTATTGCCCCCCTGGGAGAGCAGTACTTC. It encodes CASSIAPLGEQYF.

The chain couples TRBV12-3 or TRBV12-4 to TRBJ1-2; TRBD1 matches 10 bases. Trimming at V came to 6 bases and at J to 7 bases, leaving 14 bases not matched to a gene. CDR3 length: 16 amino acids. The CDR3 protein is CASRTDRGSILGGYTF. The CDR3 nucleotides read TGTGCCAGCAGAACGGACAGGGGGTCGATTTTAGGTGGCTACACCTTC.

This clonotype was counted ten times or more. The chain recombines TRBV12-5 with TRBJ1-1; a possible D gene is TRBD1 (5 bases). Per the germline V gene, CDR1 is LGHNT and CDR2 is FRNRAP. The CDR3 is made up of 13 amino acids. Between the trimmed V and J ends, which lost 2 bases and 6 bases, there was a span of 10 bases. The CDR3 sequence: CASGLIRGAEAFF. CDR3 sequence (DNA): TGTGCTAGTGGTTTGATAAGGGGAGCTGAAGCTTTCTTT. Drawing the rest from reference TRBV12-5 and TRBJ1-1, the complete variable domain is DARVTQTPRHKVTEMGQEVTMRCQPILGHNTVFWYRQTMMQGLELLAYFRNRAPLDDSGMPKDRFSAEMPDATLATLKIQPSEPRDSAVYFCASGLIRGAEAFFGQGTRLTVV.

This clonotype was observed many times. The chain combines TRBV6-2 or TRBV6-3 with TRBJ2-7, with TRBD2 identical over 10 bases. After removal of 2 bases from V and 1 base from J, the junction contained 2 bases not matched to a gene. The CDR3 sequence is 15 residues long. Germline V gene sequence: CDR1 MNHEY, CDR2 SVGEGT. DNA of the CDR3: TGTGCCAGCAGTTACGGGACTAGCGAGTCCTACGAGCAGTACTTC. Protein product: CASSYGTSESYEQYF.

Points on this clonotype: A junction boundary mismatches the germline segment, possibly from a read error. The V call is TRBV7-6, the J call TRBJ1-2; maybe TRBD1 (5 bases). Germline loops: CDR1 SGHVS, CDR2 FNYEAQ. This CDR3 comprises 12 residues. The CDR3, as DNA: TGTGCCAGCAGTAGTGGGAGGGACCCTGACGGCTTC. Translating gives CASSSGRDPDGF.

The chain links TRBV7-7 to TRBJ2-1, with 9 bases identical to TRBD2. The CDR3 runs 14 residues. V lost 5 bases to trimming and J lost 6 bases; unmatched junction nucleotides: 5. Germline CDR1 and CDR2: SSHAT and FNYEAQ (reference sequence). The CDR3 loop reads CASSVSGGPNEQFF. In DNA form, the CDR3 reads TGTGCCAGCAGCGTCAGCGGGGGGCCCAATGAGCAGTTCTTC.

This clonotype occurred a few times. This rearrangement joins TRBV2 to TRBJ1-2; maybe TRBD1 (5 bases). The CDR3 is 13 amino acids. Trimming left V 3 bases short and J 8 bases short, with 13 bases between. Germline V lookup: CDR1 SNHLY, CDR2 FYNNEI. CDR3 nucleotides: TGTGCCAGCAGTGACACGGGGGTGTACGGCTACACCTTC. This codes for CASSDTGVYGYTF.

This clonotype was detected a few times. The V call is TRBV11-3, the J call TRBJ2-1; 10 bases fit TRBD2. The CDR3 has 20 amino acids. The germline gives CDR1 SGHNT, CDR2 YENEEA. V gave up 0 bases and J gave up 3 bases; unmatched junction bases: 14. CDR3 DNA sequence: TGTGCCAGCAGCTTAGATTGGGGTCTAGCGGGAGAGGGCCTCTACAATGAGCAGTTCTTC. This gives the protein CASSLDWGLAGEGLYNEQFF.

The rearrangement links TRBV7-3 to TRBJ2-3; the D is unclear. Trimming removed 1 base at V and 5 bases at J, with 7 bases between. The CDR3 runs 13 residues. Germline V gene lookup returns CDR1 SGHTA and CDR2 FQGTGA. The CDR3 DNA reads as TGTGCCAGCAGCTTAATCTTCGGAGATACGCAGTATTTT. Protein product: CASSLIFGDTQYF.

This clonotype was counted between two and nine times. The genes are TRBV27 and TRBJ2-7, with 9 positions matching TRBD1. Looked up from germline, CDR1 is MNHEY and CDR2 is SMNVEV (reference sequence). V lost 5 bases to trimming and J lost 3 bases; unmatched junction nucleotides: 8. This CDR3 contains 15 residues. The CDR3 loop is CASSPTGTGIYEQYF. In DNA form, the CDR3 reads TGTGCCAGCAGTCCCACCGGGACAGGGATCTACGAGCAGTACTTC.

This clonotype was counted a single time. Being one base from a much bigger clone, this may be a read error. The CDR3 region has the DNA TGTGCCTGCAGTAGAACAGGGGCGAGCAATCAGCCCCAGCATTTT. As protein: CACSRTGASNQPQHF. The rearrangement links TRBV6-5 to TRBJ1-5, with TRBD1 matching over 7 bases. This CDR3 spans 15 amino acids. CDR1 and CDR2 (germline): MNHEY, SVGAGI.

The V gene is TRBV12-3 or TRBV12-4, the J gene TRBJ2-1, with TRBD1 matching over 9 bases. The CDR3 is 16 amino acids. The V gene end was trimmed by 5 bases and the J gene end by 1 base; junction bases not matched to a gene: 6. The CDR3 DNA follows: TGTGCCAGCAGTAAACAGGGGGCCGTATCCTACAATGAGCAGTTCTTC. As protein: CASSKQGAVSYNEQFF.

This clonotype was seen repeatedly, ten times or more. The chain links TRBV7-2 to TRBJ2-7; D possibly corresponds to TRBD1 (6 bases). Germline loops: CDR1 SGHTA, CDR2 FQGNSA. The CDR3 length is 15 residues. V lost 4 bases, J lost 6 bases, and 19 bases lay in between. In DNA, the CDR3 is TGTGCCAGCAGCTCCCAGTTCACAGGGTATCGCGAGCAGTACTTC. It encodes CASSSQFTGYREQYF.

This clonotype was seen repeatedly, ten times or more. Written as DNA, the CDR3 is TGTGCCAGCAGCCGAGCCCGGGACACCCCCTATGGCTACACCTTC. Residues: CASSRARDTPYGYTF. The V call is TRBV7-2, the J call TRBJ1-2, with a weak D call TRBD1 (6 bases). From germline, CDR1 is SGHTA and CDR2 FQGNSA. This CDR3 contains 15 residues. With 5 bases removed from V and 4 bases from J, the gap between germline ends came to 17 bases.

The chain uses TRBV6-1 and TRBJ2-4, with D perhaps matching TRBD1 (5 bases). Germline V gives CDR1 MNHNS, CDR2 SASEGT. V gave up 7 bases and J gave up 8 bases, with 12 bases separating them. The CDR3 is made up of 12 amino acids. In nucleotides, the CDR3 is TGTGCCAGCATGAACAGGCGAGACATTCAGTACTTC. It specifies CASMNRRDIQYF.

The rearrangement uses TRBV6-2 or TRBV6-3 and TRBJ2-1; possible D gene TRBD2, 6 bases. The CDR3 is 17 amino acids. Germline-derived CDR1 and CDR2 are MNHEY and SVGEGT. Trimming removed 5 bases from V and 3 bases from J, with 20 bases in between. CDR3 residues: CASSPLFGGGLYNEQFF. For the CDR3, the DNA is TGTGCCAGCAGTCCCCTTTTTGGGGGAGGCCTCTACAATGAGCAGTTCTTC.

This clonotype was picked up many times. The gene calls are TRBV28 and TRBJ1-2, with TRBD1 matching over 8 bases. CDR1 and CDR2 (germline): MDHEN, SYDVKM. The junction had 16 bases not matched to a gene; V was cut back by 4 bases and J by 0 bases. CDR3 length: 19 amino acids. The CDR3 DNA is TGTGCCAGCAGTTGCCTACCCCCGACAGGGGCCTGCACTAACTATGGCTACACCTTC. It specifies CASSCLPPTGACTNYGYTF.

V and J are TRBV28 and TRBJ1-2; 7 bases line up with TRBD1. Germline trimming cut 5 bases from V and 8 bases from J; bases unmatched to any gene: 14. CDR1 is MDHEN, CDR2 SYDVKM, per germline. CDR3 length: 15 residues. CDR3 coding DNA: TGTGCCAGCAGTCTAAATGACAGGGTATTTGGAGGCTACACCTTC. It specifies CASSLNDRVFGGYTF.

This clonotype was seen ten or more times. The chain links TRBV12-3 or TRBV12-4 to TRBJ1-1; 9 positions agree with TRBD1. Trimming took 5 bases from V and 4 from J; bases not matched to a gene: 5. The CDR3 sequence is 14 residues long. The DNA for the CDR3 is TGTGCCAGCAGTCCCAGACAGGGGGGCACTGAAGCTTTCTTT. Translated, it gives CASSPRQGGTEAFF.

A word on this clonotype: A much larger clone differs by one base, so this may be a read error. The rearrangement uses TRBV7-2 and TRBJ1-1; 10 bases match TRBD1. Germline loops: CDR1 SGHTA, CDR2 FQGNSA. The CDR3 totals 15 residues. In nucleotides, the CDR3 is TGTGCCACCAGCTGGCGGGACAGGGGGAACACTGAAGCTTTCTTT. It encodes CATSWRDRGNTEAFF.

V usage is TRBV11-2 and J usage is TRBJ1-2; D is ambiguous. V dropped 1 base and J dropped 1 base, with 7 bases sitting between them. CDR1 is SGHAT and CDR2 is FQNNGV in the germline V gene. This CDR3 has 14 residues. The CDR3 DNA follows: TGTGCCAGCAGCTTAGGGAACAGTAACTATGGCTACACCTTC. This codes for CASSLGNSNYGYTF.

Points on this clonotype: A much larger clonotype is one base distant, so this may be a read error. This sequence joins TRBV6-4 and TRBJ1-1; no clear D gene. The germline gives CDR1 MRHNA, CDR2 SNTAGT. The V and J ends lost 2 bases and 0 bases respectively, with 4 bases between them. The CDR3 is 13 residues long. For the CDR3, the DNA is TGTGCCAGCAGTGACCAGATGAACACTGAAGCTTTCTTT. Encoded protein: CASSDQMNTEAFF.

This clonotype occurred a few times. The genes are TRBV12-3 or TRBV12-4 and TRBJ1-6, with a weak D call TRBD1 (5 bases). This CDR3 is 14 amino acids long. Trimming took off 8 bases at V and 5 bases at J, with 13 bases between the two ends. The CDR3 DNA follows: TGTGCCAGCCGACGGGGGGAGCATAATTCACCCCTCCACTTT. This sequence encodes CASRRGEHNSPLHF.

This clonotype has only a few counts. The rearrangement links TRBV12-3 or TRBV12-4 to TRBJ1-1, with 8 bases aligning to TRBD1. V was pared by 5 bases and J by 2 bases, with 7 bases of the junction left unmatched. The CDR3 sequence is 15 residues long. DNA of the CDR3: TGTGCCAGCAGTACCACAGGGGGAGTAAACACTGAAGCTTTCTTT. Protein sequence: CASSTTGGVNTEAFF.